These 24 T cell receptor beta chains originate from one sample sequenced in a study of T-cell reconstitution after alpha-beta-depleted transplantation in children. TCRbeta library construction was performed incorporating unique molecular identifiers. TCRdb passed the PCR reads through MiXCR, listing each CDR3 protein once. Found here are 65,000 to 85,000 distinct CDR3 sequences, about a tenth of them singletons; the top ten hold 13%. The starting material was PBMCs, obtained before TCRalphabeta/CD19-depleted stem cell transplant. The receptors here all came from a boy under 18 with acute myeloid leukemia, due to receive a stem cell transplant.

The chain is built from TRBV3-1 and TRBJ1-1; D unclear. There are 17 residues in the CDR3. The V end lost 10 bases, the J end lost 1 base, and 25 bases lay between the germline ends. CDR1 is LGHDT and CDR2 is YNNKEL in the germline V gene (reference sequence). The CDR3 DNA reads as TGTGCCACCTGCCAACTCTCCTGGATGGCACAGAACACTGAAGCTTTCTTT. It specifies CATCQLSWMAQNTEAFF.

The sample holds many counts of this clonotype. The rearrangement links TRBV28 to TRBJ2-3, with D perhaps given as TRBD1 or TRBD2 (5 bases each). The V end lost 1 base, the J end lost 0 bases, and 8 bases lay between the germline ends. CDR1 MDHEN and CDR2 SYDVKM come from the germline V gene. This CDR3 is built from 15 residues. The CDR3 coding sequence is TGTGCCAGCAGTTTATCGGGACGCAGCACAGATACGCAGTATTTT. It is translated as CASSLSGRSTDTQYF.

This clonotype was observed many times. The chain recombines TRBV7-8 with TRBJ2-2; a weak D match, TRBD1 (5 bases). In germline, CDR1 is SGHVS, CDR2 FQNEAQ. CDR3 length: 15 amino acids. V was shortened by 3 bases and J by 1 base, with 9 bases between the two germline ends. The CDR3 is CASSFGQVNTGELFF. In DNA, the CDR3 is TGTGCCAGCAGCTTTGGACAAGTGAACACCGGGGAGCTGTTTTTT.

In its sample, this clonotype was seen many times. The chain has TRBV12-3 or TRBV12-4 and TRBJ2-1; 9 nucleotides line up with TRBD2. V lost 1 base to trimming and J lost 4 bases; unmatched junction nucleotides: 5. The CDR3 length is 16 residues. The CDR3 region is CASSLVVAGDYNEQFF. DNA for the CDR3: TGTGCCAGCAGTTTAGTCGTAGCGGGGGATTACAATGAGCAGTTCTTC.

The chain couples TRBV12-3 or TRBV12-4 to TRBJ1-5; possible D gene TRBD1, 5 bases. The CDR3 runs to 18 residues. CDR3 loop: CTFSFFGSGGLNNQPQHF. CDR3 DNA sequence: TGTACCTTCAGTTTCTTCGGTAGCGGGGGACTGAACAATCAGCCCCAGCATTTT.

This clonotype has at least ten counts. This chain uses TRBV12-3 or TRBV12-4 with TRBJ2-1, with D possibly being TRBD2 (5 bases). CDR3 length: 14 amino acids. V was clipped by 0 bases and J by 5 bases, with 8 bases between them. The CDR3 here is CASSLAHGNNEQFF. The CDR3 coding sequence is TGTGCCAGCAGTTTAGCGCACGGGAACAATGAGCAGTTCTTC.

In its sample, this clonotype was seen many times. The genes are TRBV5-8 and TRBJ1-1; the match to TRBD1 covers 8 bases. After removal of 1 base from V and 4 bases from J, the junction contained 3 bases not matched to a gene. CDR3 size: 14 residues. The germline gives CDR1 SGHTS, CDR2 YDEGEE. CDR3: CASSLRGQATEAFF. In DNA form, the CDR3 reads TGTGCCAGCAGCTTGAGGGGACAGGCCACTGAAGCTTTCTTT.

In its sample, this clonotype was seen many times. The chain carries TRBV20-1 and TRBJ1-3, with a possible D match to TRBD1 (6 bases). Per germline, CDR1 DFQATT and CDR2 SNEGSKA (reference sequence). CDR3 length: 15 amino acids. Trimming cost V 6 bases and J 4 bases, with 19 bases left between them. The chain's CDR3 is CSATPGAVGGNTIYF. CDR3 DNA sequence: TGCAGTGCCACACCAGGGGCCGTGGGAGGAAACACCATATATTTT.

The table lists this clonotype with many counts. J is TRBJ1-6 and V is TRBV4-1, with D tentatively TRBD1 (6 bases). There are 12 residues in the CDR3. Trimming shortened V by 0 bases and J by 17 bases, and 11 bases separated the two germline ends. CDR1 and CDR2 from the germline V gene are MGHRA and YSYEKL. This CDR3 reads CASSQETGKVHF. CDR3 bases: TGCGCCAGCAGCCAAGAGACAGGAAAAGTCCACTTT.

This clonotype has ten or more counts. The rearrangement joins TRBV7-2 to TRBJ2-3; D is undetermined. Germline V gene data show CDR1 as SGHTA and CDR2 as FQGNSA. The length of the CDR3 is 13 residues. V was clipped by 4 bases and J by 3 bases, with 8 bases between them. This chain's CDR3 is CASSSMRTDTQYF. CDR3 in DNA: TGTGCCAGCAGCTCGATGCGTACAGATACGCAGTATTTT. The whole variable domain, remainder taken from reference TRBV7-2 and TRBJ2-3, is GAGVSQSPSNKVTEKGKDVELRCDPISGHTALYWYRQSLGQGLEFLIYFQGNSAPDKSGLPSDRFSAERTGGSVSTLTIQRTQQEDSAVYLCASSSMRTDTQYFGPGTRLTVL.

This clonotype is termed medium-sized. The gene calls are TRBV5-1 and TRBJ2-7; D unresolved. V lost 0 bases to trimming and J lost 2 bases, with 6 bases between them. In germline, CDR1 is SGHRS, CDR2 YFSETQ. The CDR3 runs to 13 residues. CDR3: CASSLGLTYEQYV. CDR3 bases: TGCGCCAGCAGCTTGGGACTTACCTACGAGCAGTACGTC.

This clonotype was counted at least ten times. The chain combines TRBV7-3 with TRBJ2-6; TRBD2 might be the D (7 bases). This CDR3 is 21 amino acids long. Germline CDR1 is SGHTA and CDR2 is FQGTGA. Trimming cost V 5 bases and J 1 base, with 27 bases left between them. CDR3 protein: CASSERGGAGIILSGANVLTF. For the CDR3, the DNA is TGTGCCAGCAGCGAAAGAGGGGGGGCCGGGATTATACTATCTGGGGCCAACGTCCTGACTTTC.

In this sample, this clonotype turned up many times. The chain carries TRBV5-4 and TRBJ2-5, with 10 bases matching TRBD2. The CDR3 loop spans 15 amino acids. With 3 bases clipped from V and 5 bases from J, the junction kept 7 bases outside the gene matches. Germline assignment: CDR1 SGHNT and CDR2 YYREEE (reference sequence). The CDR3 region is CASSSSGGAGETQYF. The CDR3 nucleotides read TGTGCCAGCAGCTCAAGCGGGGGGGCCGGGGAGACCCAGTACTTC.

In this sample, this clonotype turned up many times. The chain combines TRBV7-8 with TRBJ2-7; D may be TRBD1 or TRBD2 (5 bases each). Germline loops: CDR1 SGHVS, CDR2 FQNEAQ. The CDR3 contains 20 residues. Trimming stripped 4 bases from V and 4 bases from J, with 32 bases between. The CDR3 region is CASSSSVMGVGPGTRYEQYF. The CDR3 DNA sequence: TGTGCCAGCAGCTCCTCGGTTATGGGGGTCGGCCCTGGCACGCGGTACGAGCAGTACTTC.

This clonotype was counted many times. This sequence joins TRBV4-2 and TRBJ1-5; 7 positions match TRBD1. The CDR3 length is 16 residues. Germline V CDR1 and CDR2: LGHNA, YNFKEQ. V trimming: 0 bases; J trimming: 4 bases; junction bases outside the gene matches: 6. As DNA, the CDR3 is TGTGCCAGCAGCCAAGATCTGGGACAGTCAAATCAGCCCCAGCATTTT. Its translation: CASSQDLGQSNQPQHF.

This clonotype was seen many times. The chain is built from TRBV24-1 and TRBJ2-1, with 7 bases lining up with TRBD2. Looked up from germline, CDR1 is KGHDR and CDR2 is SFDVKD. After removal of 3 bases from V and 4 bases from J, the junction contained 5 bases not matched to a gene. CDR3 length: 15 residues. In DNA form, the CDR3 reads TGTGCCACCAGTGATGCGGGAGCGGGGTACAATGAGCAGTTCTTC. Translating gives CATSDAGAGYNEQFF.

This clonotype came up many times. The V gene is TRBV15, the J gene TRBJ2-5; maybe TRBD2 (6 bases). Looked up from germline, CDR1 is LNHNV and CDR2 is YYDKDF (reference sequence). There are 16 residues in the CDR3. Trimming removed 0 bases at V and 2 bases at J, with 13 bases between. The CDR3 reads CATSRDERGTQETQYF. CDR3 DNA sequence: TGTGCCACCAGCAGAGACGAAAGAGGGACTCAAGAGACCCAGTACTTC.

This clonotype came up many times. The J gene is TRBJ2-3, the V gene TRBV2; TRBD2 matches at 7 bases. The CDR3 contains 19 residues. J lost 3 bases, V lost 3 bases, and 18 bases had no gene match. Germline V gene lookup returns CDR1 SNHLY and CDR2 FYNNEI. CDR3: CASSESPTLLGGRTDTQYF. CDR3 coding DNA: TGTGCCAGCAGTGAGTCCCCCACCCTTTTGGGGGGGAGGACAGATACGCAGTATTTT.

This clonotype appeared many times. The rearrangement joins TRBV12-3 or TRBV12-4 to TRBJ2-5; no firm D call. This CDR3 is 13 amino acids long. The V gene lost 4 bases and the J gene lost 5 bases, with 11 bases spanning the gap. The CDR3 sequence is CASSSRPRETQYF. Written as DNA, the CDR3 is TGTGCCAGCAGTTCCCGGCCCCGGGAGACCCAGTACTTC.

This clonotype was recorded many times. The J gene is TRBJ1-2, the V gene TRBV19; D call uncertain. CDR1 LNHDA and CDR2 SQIVND come from the germline V gene (reference sequence). The CDR3 loop spans 15 amino acids. V was pared by 7 bases and J by 1 base, with 16 bases between. CDR3 bases: TGTGCCAGTACCCTGCTCGGGATGAATAACTATGGCTACACCTTC. Translated: CASTLLGMNNYGYTF.

This clonotype has ten or more counts. V gene TRBV5-1 combines with J gene TRBJ2-5, with D possibly TRBD1 on 7 matching bases. Trimming took 2 bases from V and 4 from J, leaving 18 bases between them. The germline V gene encodes CDR1 SGHRS and CDR2 YFSETQ. The CDR3 sequence is 16 residues long. CDR3 sequence reads: CASSFVGGGAGETQYF. DNA of the CDR3: TGCGCCAGCAGCTTTGTTGGAGGGGGCGCAGGAGAGACCCAGTACTTC.

At least ten counts were recorded for this clonotype. V and J are TRBV12-3 or TRBV12-4 and TRBJ2-3, with D perhaps matching TRBD1 (5 bases). The CDR3 is 19 amino acids. V was shortened by 3 bases and J by 2 bases, with 24 bases between the two germline ends. CDR3 bases: TGTGCCAGCAGTTTGGCGAGGTCTCGACTTTCAGGGTTCACAGATACGCAGTATTTT. It is translated as CASSLARSRLSGFTDTQYF.

This clonotype appeared many times. This chain links TRBV7-2 with TRBJ2-3; 10 bases agree with TRBD1. Trimming at V came to 3 bases and at J to 5 bases, leaving 8 bases not matched to a gene. This CDR3 has 16 residues. Germline V gene sequence: CDR1 SGHTA, CDR2 FQGNSA. CDR3 sequence (DNA): TGTGCCAGCAGCTTCCTTAGGGACAGGGGCGGAGATACGCAGTATTTT. Translated, it gives CASSFLRDRGGDTQYF.

The V gene is TRBV13, the J gene TRBJ2-7; D gene ambiguous. The CDR3 covers 14 residues. V was clipped by 5 bases and J by 0 bases, with 11 bases between them. Germline V CDR1 and CDR2: PRHDT, FYEKMQ (reference sequence). CDR3 nucleotide sequence: TGTGCCAGCAGCCTCCTTGCGACCTCCTACGAGCAGTACTTC. Encoded protein: CASSLLATSYEQYF.